The clone carrying this T cell receptor beta chain was detected only a few times. This entry comes from a study of regulatory T cells in long-lasting Graves disease. In the study overall: Freshly diagnosed Graves' patients had used antithyroid drugs for under 3 months.

Through Arm-PCR of CDR3 regions and iRepertoire HTBI primers, TCR beta libraries were built. TCRdb reprocessed the multiplex PCR reads via MiXCR and lists one record per CDR3 protein. Among 680,000 or so distinct CDR3 sequences listed, approximately 15% were seen once. Time point of the sample: newly diagnosed GD, antithyroid drugs for less than 3 months. RNA extracted from PBMCs served as the sequencing template. Peripheral blood, at 8 to 9 milliliters, went into EDTA tubes. Germline-derived CDR1 and CDR2 are SGHRS and YFSETQ. The CDR3 spans 14 residues. V lost 0 bases, J lost 6 bases, and 9 bases lay in between. These data were likewise used in another study, on T cells in Graves' hyperthyroidism and ophthalmopathy. From that second work: Newly diagnosed hyperthyroidism patients aged 18 to 65 years had disease lasting under 2 months. The TCR CDR3 was amplified in a first-round RT-PCR using the HTBI primer set.

Source: peripheral blood mononuclear cells (PBMCs), taken at new diagnosis, from a patient treated with antithyroid drugs. The chain combines TRBV5-1 with TRBJ2-2; D call uncertain. The TCR was taken from a woman aged 30 to 39 with Graves disease. CDR3 in DNA: TGCGCCAGCAGCTTGGAACGGGTCGCCGGGGAGCTGTTTTTT. Translation: CASSLERVAGELFF.